This T cell receptor (beta chain) was obtained from a study of T cell repertoires in cytomegalovirus infection. About the study: Selection of CMV epitopes for the study included recently identified HLA-C-restricted and well-studied HLA-B-restricted ones. It can be stated that public TCR beta signatures indicated CMV infection as well as a matching HLA type.

This clonotype was detected a few times. Its specificity is unknown. Trimming left V 6 bases short and J 6 bases short, with 12 bases between. Germline assignment: CDR1 ENHRY and CDR2 SYGVKD. CDR3 length: 14 residues. TCRdb processed the reads anew with MiXCR; each CDR3 protein has one entry. This table holds 150,000 or so distinct CDR3 sequences, 20% to 25% found once. General study findings and limits: CMV-specific HLA-C-restricted TCR beta clonotypes dominated the ex vivo response. The study identified carriers of CMV plus the relevant HLA from cumulative public TCR beta family frequency.

The sample was CD8+ T cells from cultured PBMCs, taken from culture after CMV antigen stimulation. This TCR came from a human donor in good health (CMV status not recorded). Some clones in this sample may be carry-over from other donors' samples. The rearrangement uses TRBV10-3 and TRBJ1-6, with D possibly matching TRBD1 (6 bases). The CDR3 DNA reads TGTGCCATCAGGGAGGACAGATTTAATTCACCCCTCCACTTT. It specifies CAIREDRFNSPLHF.